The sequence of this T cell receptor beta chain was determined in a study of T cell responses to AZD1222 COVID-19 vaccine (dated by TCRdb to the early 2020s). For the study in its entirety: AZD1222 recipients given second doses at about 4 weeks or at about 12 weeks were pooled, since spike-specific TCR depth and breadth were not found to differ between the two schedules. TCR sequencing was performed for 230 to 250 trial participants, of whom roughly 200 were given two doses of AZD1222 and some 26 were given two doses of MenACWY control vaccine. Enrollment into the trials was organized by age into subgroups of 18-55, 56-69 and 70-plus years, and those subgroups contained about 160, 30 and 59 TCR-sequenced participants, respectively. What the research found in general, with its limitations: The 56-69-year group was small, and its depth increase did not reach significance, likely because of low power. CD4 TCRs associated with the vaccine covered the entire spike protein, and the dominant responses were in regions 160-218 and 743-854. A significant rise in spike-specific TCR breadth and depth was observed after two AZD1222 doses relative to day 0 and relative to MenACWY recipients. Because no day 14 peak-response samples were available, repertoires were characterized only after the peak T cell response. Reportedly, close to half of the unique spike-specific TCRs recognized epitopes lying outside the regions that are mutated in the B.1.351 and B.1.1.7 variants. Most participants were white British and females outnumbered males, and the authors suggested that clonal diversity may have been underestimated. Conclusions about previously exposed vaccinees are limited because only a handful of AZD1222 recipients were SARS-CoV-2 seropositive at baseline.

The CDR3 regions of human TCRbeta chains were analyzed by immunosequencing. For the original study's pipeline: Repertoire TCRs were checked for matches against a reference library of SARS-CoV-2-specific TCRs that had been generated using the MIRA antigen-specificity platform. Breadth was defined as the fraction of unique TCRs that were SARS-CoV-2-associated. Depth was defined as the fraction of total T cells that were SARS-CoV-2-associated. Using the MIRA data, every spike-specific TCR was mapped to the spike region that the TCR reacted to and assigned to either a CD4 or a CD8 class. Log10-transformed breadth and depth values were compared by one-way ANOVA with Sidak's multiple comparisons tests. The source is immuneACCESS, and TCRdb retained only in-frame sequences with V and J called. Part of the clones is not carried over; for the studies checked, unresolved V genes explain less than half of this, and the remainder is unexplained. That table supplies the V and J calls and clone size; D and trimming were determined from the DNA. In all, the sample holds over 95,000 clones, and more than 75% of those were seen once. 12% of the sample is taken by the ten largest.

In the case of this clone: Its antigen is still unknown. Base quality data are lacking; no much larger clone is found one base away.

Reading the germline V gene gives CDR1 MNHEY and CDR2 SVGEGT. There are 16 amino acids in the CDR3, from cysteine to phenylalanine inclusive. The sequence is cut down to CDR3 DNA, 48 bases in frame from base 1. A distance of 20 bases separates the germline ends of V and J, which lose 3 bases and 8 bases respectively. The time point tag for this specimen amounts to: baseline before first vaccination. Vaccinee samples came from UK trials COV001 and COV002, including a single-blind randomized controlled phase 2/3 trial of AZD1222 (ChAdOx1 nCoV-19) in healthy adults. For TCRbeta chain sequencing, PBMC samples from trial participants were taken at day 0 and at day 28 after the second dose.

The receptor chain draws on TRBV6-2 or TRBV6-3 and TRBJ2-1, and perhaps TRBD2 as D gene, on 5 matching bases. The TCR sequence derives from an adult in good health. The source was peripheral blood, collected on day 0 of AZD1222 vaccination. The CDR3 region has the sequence CASSYSGLLRFHEQFF. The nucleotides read TGTGCCAGCAGTTATTCTGGACTGTTACGGTTCCATGAGCAGTTCTTC.